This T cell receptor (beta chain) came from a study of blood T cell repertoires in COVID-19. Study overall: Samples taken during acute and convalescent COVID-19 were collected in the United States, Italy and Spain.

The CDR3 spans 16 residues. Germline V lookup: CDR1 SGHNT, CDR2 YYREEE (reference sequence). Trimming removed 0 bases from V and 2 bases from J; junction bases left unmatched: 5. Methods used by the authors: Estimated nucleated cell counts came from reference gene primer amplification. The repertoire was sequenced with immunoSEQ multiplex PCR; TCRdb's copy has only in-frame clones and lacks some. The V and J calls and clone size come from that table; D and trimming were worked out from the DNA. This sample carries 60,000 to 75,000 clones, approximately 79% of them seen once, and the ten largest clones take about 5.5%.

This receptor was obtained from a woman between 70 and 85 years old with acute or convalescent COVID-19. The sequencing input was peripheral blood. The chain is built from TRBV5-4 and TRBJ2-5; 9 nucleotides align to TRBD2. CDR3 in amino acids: CASSLGLAGIQETQYF. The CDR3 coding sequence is TGTGCCAGCAGCTTGGGGCTAGCGGGGATTCAAGAGACCCAGTACTTC.